One and the same sample provided the 32 T cell receptor beta chains below, sequenced in a study of blood T cell repertoires in COVID-19 (dated by TCRdb to between 2020 and 2021). Receptor amplification or capture employed the immunoSEQ multiplex PCR assay. Imported from immuneACCESS, the table was reduced by TCRdb to in-frame sequences with V and J called. These copies leave out some clones; in studies compared against another copy, an unresolved V gene accounts for under half, and the cause of the remainder is not known. This sample gives more than 45,000 clones in total; 80% to 90% of them show up just once. The ten most abundant clones make up around 3% of the sample. Sequencing used peripheral blood. The receptors were gathered from a woman older than 75 with acute or convalescent COVID-19.

The genes are TRBV6-5 and TRBJ1-5; D may be TRBD1 (6 bases). CDR1 and CDR2 from the germline V gene are MNHEY and SVGAGI. V shed 4 bases and J shed 6 bases, with 13 bases lying between them. The CDR3 is 14 residues long. The CDR3 region is CASSSTGLGQPQHF. The CDR3 DNA follows: TGTGCCAGCAGTTCCACAGGGTTGGGTCAGCCCCAGCATTTT.

The chain has TRBV9 and TRBJ2-3, with a possible D match to TRBD2 (5 bases). V was cut by 4 bases and J by 0 bases, with 12 bases left in between. The CDR3 extends over 15 amino acids. Germline lookup yields CDR1 SGDLS and CDR2 YYNGEE. The CDR3 region has the DNA TGTGCCAGCAGCCCCCGCCTAGCTAGCACAGATACGCAGTATTTT. This encodes CASSPRLASTDTQYF.

The V gene is TRBV28, the J gene TRBJ1-2; D may be TRBD1 (6 bases). CDR3 length: 13 amino acids. Germline V gene lookup returns CDR1 MDHEN and CDR2 SYDVKM. Trimming removed 6 bases from V and 4 bases from J, with 12 bases in between. CDR3 DNA sequence: TGTGCCAGCAGCACGACAGGCCTCTATGGCTACACCTTC. This translates into CASSTTGLYGYTF.

The chain couples TRBV4-2 to TRBJ2-3, with 11 nucleotides matching TRBD2. CDR3 length equals 15 residues. Germline CDR1 reads LGHNA; CDR2 reads YNFKEQ. The J segment lost 0 bases and the V segment lost 4 bases, leaving 0 bases of the junction unmatched. The CDR3 region has the DNA TGTGCCAGCAGCCTAGCGGGGGGGAGCACAGATACGCAGTATTTT. It specifies CASSLAGGSTDTQYF.

The V and J genes are TRBV30 and TRBJ1-5; the match to TRBD1 covers 8 bases. The V segment lost 1 base and the J segment 5 bases; nucleotides outside the gene matches: 4. CDR1 and CDR2 (germline): GTSNPN, SVGIG (reference sequence). The CDR3 has 14 amino acids. CDR3 nucleotide sequence: TGTGCCTGGAGTGAAGGACAGGGCGATCAGCCCCAGCATTTT. Translated, it gives CAWSEGQGDQPQHF.

This rearrangement joins TRBV5-6 to TRBJ1-1; D is uncertain. The V gene lost 0 bases and the J gene lost 7 bases, with 10 bases spanning the gap. Germline values: CDR1 SGHDT, CDR2 YYEEEE. This CDR3 has 13 residues. CDR3 protein: CASSLGTADEAFF. The DNA for the CDR3 is TGTGCCAGCAGCTTGGGAACAGCCGATGAAGCTTTCTTT. The whole variable domain, filled in from reference TRBV5-6 and TRBJ1-1, reads DAGVTQSPTHLIKTRGQQVTLRCSPKSGHDTVSWYQQALGQGPQFIFQYYEEEERQRGNFPDRFSGHQFPNYSSELNVNALLLGDSALYLCASSLGTADEAFFGQGTRLTVV.

The chain links TRBV3-1 (or the pseudogene TRBV3-2) to TRBJ2-7, with 11 bases identical to TRBD2. The CDR3 extends over 16 amino acids. Losses at the gene ends were 0 bases for V and 7 bases for J; bases not matched to a gene: 8. Germline lookup yields CDR1 LGHDT and CDR2 YNNKEL (reference sequence). CDR3 in amino acids: CASSQDRLAGGGEQYF. In DNA, the CDR3 is TGTGCCAGCAGCCAAGATCGCCTAGCGGGGGGAGGAGAGCAGTACTTC.

This sequence joins TRBV9 and TRBJ2-1; TRBD1 matches 7 bases. The CDR3 spans 13 residues. J was trimmed by 5 bases and V by 8 bases; bases with no gene match: 7. Germline CDR1 reads SGDLS; CDR2 reads YYNGEE. The CDR3 coding sequence is TGTGCCAGTTCGGGACAGCCAAACAATGAGCAGTTCTTC. Translating gives CASSGQPNNEQFF.

This clone was counted a single time. The CDR3 reads CASSFDASGVAYEQYF. DNA of the CDR3: TGTGCCAGCAGCTTCGATGCGTCGGGGGTCGCCTACGAGCAGTACTTC. J is TRBJ2-7 and V is TRBV11-2, with D perhaps matching TRBD2 (6 bases). With 3 bases removed from V and 2 bases from J, the gap between germline ends came to 17 bases. The CDR3 runs to 16 residues. Germline V gene lookup returns CDR1 SGHAT and CDR2 FQNNGV.

The V gene is TRBV19, the J gene TRBJ1-2; 8 bases map to TRBD1. Germline trimming cut 5 bases from V and 4 bases from J; bases unmatched to any gene: 3. Per the germline V gene, CDR1 is LNHDA and CDR2 is SQIVND (reference sequence). The CDR3 is 13 amino acids. In nucleotides, the CDR3 is TGTGCCAGTAGTGCGACAGGGGCCTATGGCTACACCTTC. Translated, it gives CASSATGAYGYTF.

The gene calls are TRBV6-2 or TRBV6-3 and TRBJ2-7, with 8 positions matching TRBD1. The length of the CDR3 is 11 residues. Unmatched junction bases numbered 1, after V lost 2 bases and J lost 10 bases. Germline V gives CDR1 MNHEY, CDR2 SVGEGT. CDR3 bases: TGTGCCAGCAGTTACGGGACAGGCCAGTACTTC. The encoded protein is CASSYGTGQYF.

The J gene is TRBJ2-2, the V gene TRBV19; D might be TRBD2 (6 bases). Trimming removed 1 base from V and 0 bases from J, with 9 bases in between. The CDR3 covers 16 residues. Germline lookup yields CDR1 LNHDA and CDR2 SQIVND (reference sequence). The CDR3 reads CASSIGGGPNTGELFF. As DNA, the CDR3 is TGTGCCAGTAGTATAGGAGGAGGGCCGAACACCGGGGAGCTGTTTTTT.

V is TRBV5-1 and J is TRBJ1-2, with 7 bases aligning to TRBD1. Germline CDR1 SGHRS, CDR2 YFSETQ. Germline trimming cut 2 bases from V and 3 bases from J; bases unmatched to any gene: 4. The CDR3 is made up of 14 amino acids. CDR3 residues: CASSFGQVDYGYTF. Written as DNA, the CDR3 is TGCGCCAGCAGCTTCGGACAGGTTGACTATGGCTACACCTTC.

In DNA form, the CDR3 reads TGTGCCAGCAGCTTGGCAGGGTCTAATTCACCCCTCCACTTT. Amino acid sequence: CASSLAGSNSPLHF. The chain combines TRBV5-8 with TRBJ1-6, with a weak D call TRBD1 (5 bases). With 0 bases removed from V and 6 bases from J, the gap between germline ends came to 7 bases. The CDR3 is 14 amino acids. Germline CDR1 reads SGHTS; CDR2 reads YDEGEE. Full variable domain (remainder filled in from reference TRBV5-8 and TRBJ1-6): EAGVTQSPTHLIKTRGQQATLRCSPISGHTSVYWYQQALGLGLQFLLWYDEGEERNRGNFPPRFSGRQFPNYSSELNVNALELEDSALYLCASSLAGSNSPLHFGNGTRLTVT.

The rearrangement joins TRBV11-2 to TRBJ2-1; 10 nucleotides match TRBD2. Germline lookup yields CDR1 SGHAT and CDR2 FQNNGV. Trimming at V came to 1 base and at J to 3 bases, leaving 0 bases not matched to a gene. CDR3 length: 15 amino acids. In DNA, the CDR3 is TGTGCCAGCAGCTTAGGGACTAGCGGCTACAATGAGCAGTTCTTC. Translation gives CASSLGTSGYNEQFF.

V is TRBV7-2 and J is TRBJ1-3; D unclear. Per germline, CDR1 SGHTA and CDR2 FQGNSA. This CDR3 is built from 16 residues. Trimming shortened V by 4 bases and J by 6 bases, and 19 bases separated the two germline ends. CDR3 sequence reads: CASSSSHLVGENTIYF. CDR3 bases: TGTGCCAGCAGCTCGAGCCATTTGGTGGGAGAAAACACCATATATTTT. Full variable domain (outside the CDR3, taken from reference TRBV7-2 and TRBJ1-3): GAGVSQSPSNKVTEKGKDVELRCDPISGHTALYWYRQSLGQGLEFLIYFQGNSAPDKSGLPSDRFSAERTGGSVSTLTIQRTQQEDSAVYLCASSSSHLVGENTIYFGEGSWLTVV.

The J gene is TRBJ1-5, the V gene TRBV5-4; possible D gene TRBD1, 6 bases. Trimming removed 0 bases from V and 0 bases from J, with 10 bases in between. The CDR3 has 16 amino acids. Germline V gene data show CDR1 as SGHNT and CDR2 as YYREEE (reference sequence). The CDR3 DNA sequence: TGTGCCAGCAGCTTGGGAGGGGGGGATAGCAATCAGCCCCAGCATTTT. Protein product: CASSLGGGDSNQPQHF.

The V and J genes are TRBV5-6 and TRBJ1-3; 10 positions match TRBD1. Per the germline V gene, CDR1 is SGHDT and CDR2 is YYEEEE. V lost 1 base, J lost 4 bases, and 5 bases stayed unmatched. The CDR3 length is 16 residues. The CDR3 reads CASSLIDRGPGNTIYF. CDR3 sequence (DNA): TGTGCCAGCAGCTTGATCGACAGGGGGCCAGGAAACACCATATATTTT.

The chain recombines TRBV19 with TRBJ2-3; TRBD2 aligns across 9 bases. V gave up 6 bases and J gave up 4 bases; unmatched junction bases: 5. This CDR3 has 14 residues. CDR1 is LNHDA and CDR2 is SQIVND in the germline V gene (reference sequence). For the CDR3, the DNA is TGTGCCAGTAGGCATAGCGGGGGCCCAGATACGCAGTATTTT. Translating gives CASRHSGGPDTQYF.

This sequence joins TRBV4-2 and TRBJ2-1; 12 bases map to TRBD2. The CDR3 runs 18 residues. Germline V lookup: CDR1 LGHNA, CDR2 YNFKEQ. V lost 1 base and J lost 3; bases outside the gene matches: 7. CDR3: CASSQASLAGGLYNEQFF. The CDR3, as DNA: TGTGCCAGCAGCCAAGCGAGCCTAGCGGGGGGGCTCTACAATGAGCAGTTCTTC.

The J gene is TRBJ1-2, the V gene TRBV3-1 (or the pseudogene TRBV3-2), with a tentative D call TRBD1 (5 bases). V was cut by 7 bases and J by 2 bases, with 11 bases left in between. This CDR3 has 13 amino acids. Germline CDR1 reads LGHDT; CDR2 reads YNNKEL (reference sequence). The CDR3 region has the DNA TGTGCCAGCACCCCGGGGGACAACTATGGCTACACCTTC. Its protein is CASTPGDNYGYTF.

In this sample, this clone turned up a few times. V gene TRBV19 combines with J gene TRBJ1-4, with 12 bases lining up with TRBD1. J lost 8 bases, V lost 5 bases, and 15 bases had no gene match. The CDR3 is made up of 18 amino acids. Germline V gives CDR1 LNHDA, CDR2 SQIVND (reference sequence). CDR3 coding DNA: TGTGCCAGTAGTGGACAGAGCCCGGGACAGGGGGCGGACGAAAAACTGTTTTTT. It encodes CASSGQSPGQGADEKLFF.

This rearrangement joins TRBV6-4 to TRBJ2-1; 7 nucleotides match TRBD1. V shed 1 base, J shed 3 bases, and the junction held 3 bases outside the gene matches. Germline V gene data show CDR1 as MRHNA and CDR2 as SNTAGT. The CDR3 loop spans 15 amino acids. CDR3 nucleotides: TGTGCCAGCAGTGACTTGGGGGACAGCTACAATGAGCAGTTCTTC. Translating gives CASSDLGDSYNEQFF.

The CDR3 is CASSWGQGDTEAFF. The CDR3 DNA sequence: TGTGCCAGCAGCTGGGGACAGGGTGACACTGAAGCTTTCTTT. The chain employs TRBV7-9 and TRBJ1-1, with 9 bases fitting TRBD1. CDR1 is SEHNR, CDR2 FQNEAQ, per germline (reference sequence). The CDR3 covers 14 residues. The V gene end was trimmed by 4 bases and the J gene end by 3 bases; junction bases not matched to a gene: 3. Filled out from reference TRBV7-9 and TRBJ1-1, the complete variable domain reads DTGVSQNPRHKITKRGQNVTFRCDPISEHNRLYWYRQTLGQGPEFLTYFQNEAQLEKSRLLSDRFSAERPKGSFSTLEIQRTEQGDSAMYLCASSWGQGDTEAFFGQGTRLTVV.

The chain is built from TRBV5-4 and TRBJ2-4; 8 bases line up with TRBD2. The CDR3 is made up of 15 amino acids. Germline-derived CDR1 and CDR2 are SGHNT and YYREEE (reference sequence). V trimming: 4 bases; J trimming: 1 base; junction bases outside the gene matches: 4. Here the CDR3 reads CASSPGGGAKNIQYF. Here the CDR3 DNA reads TGTGCCAGCAGCCCGGGAGGGGGGGCCAAAAACATTCAGTACTTC. Drawing the rest from reference TRBV5-4 and TRBJ2-4, the complete variable domain is ETGVTQSPTHLIKTRGQQVTLRCSSQSGHNTVSWYQQALGQGPQFIFQYYREEENGRGNFPPRFSGLQFPNYSSELNVNALELDDSALYLCASSPGGGAKNIQYFGAGTRLSVL.

This chain connects TRBV2 to TRBJ1-1, with D possibly TRBD1 on 6 matching bases. Trimming left V 6 bases short and J 2 bases short, with 10 bases between. Germline CDR1 SNHLY, CDR2 FYNNEI. This CDR3 comprises 13 residues. Here the CDR3 DNA reads TGTGCCAGCAGGGGGACATCAAACACTGAAGCTTTCTTT. Translating gives CASRGTSNTEAFF.

This chain joins TRBV6-6 and TRBJ1-1; the D is unclear. CDR1 and CDR2 (germline): MNHNY, SVGAGI (reference sequence). Deletions cut 4 bases from V and 7 bases from J, with 10 bases between. The CDR3 length is 12 residues. The CDR3 bases are TGTGCCAGCAGTTTCTCGGGAGTTGAAGCTTTCTTT. Amino acid sequence: CASSFSGVEAFF.

The chain links TRBV3-1 (or the pseudogene TRBV3-2) to TRBJ2-1; the D gene is possibly TRBD1 (5 bases). The V and J ends lost 8 bases and 1 base respectively, with 15 bases between them. The CDR3 totals 15 residues. Looked up from germline, CDR1 is LGHDT and CDR2 is YNNKEL (reference sequence). The CDR3 region is CASAKQDKSYNEQFF. CDR3 nucleotide sequence: TGTGCCAGCGCCAAGCAGGACAAGTCCTACAATGAGCAGTTCTTC.

The V gene is TRBV4-1, the J gene TRBJ1-2; 9 positions match TRBD1. J gave up 10 bases and V 3 bases, and 9 bases lay outside the gene matches. The CDR3 loop spans 14 amino acids. Germline V CDR1 and CDR2: MGHRA, YSYEKL. The CDR3 spells CASSQGGQGRPYTF. The CDR3 region has the DNA TGCGCCAGCAGCCAGGGGGGACAGGGCAGGCCCTACACCTTC.

The rearrangement links TRBV28 to TRBJ1-3, with TRBD1 identical over 9 bases. Germline V lookup: CDR1 MDHEN, CDR2 SYDVKM. With 5 bases clipped from V and 3 bases from J, the junction kept 2 bases outside the gene matches. This CDR3 is built from 14 residues. CDR3 bases: TGTGCCAGCAGTGGACAGGGGAATGGAAACACCATATATTTT. Translated, it gives CASSGQGNGNTIYF.

DNA for the CDR3: TGTGCCAGCAGTGACCCTACTAGCGGGGGGGCCGAGACCCAGTACTTC. Its translation is CASSDPTSGGAETQYF. The chain joins TRBV2 to TRBJ2-5; 13 bases align to TRBD2. Germline V gene sequence: CDR1 SNHLY, CDR2 FYNNEI. The trim removed 3 bases at V and 5 bases at J, leaving 6 bases unmatched. The CDR3 length is 16 residues. Variable domain in full (rest from reference TRBV2 and TRBJ2-5): EPEVTQTPSHQVTQMGQEVILRCVPISNHLYFYWYRQILGQKVEFLVSFYNNEISEKSEIFDDQFSVERPDGSNFTLKIRSTKLEDSAMYFCASSDPTSGGAETQYFGPGTRLLVL.

The chain has TRBV7-2 and TRBJ1-5, with D uncertain. V was shortened by 3 bases and J by 2 bases, with 5 bases between the two germline ends. The germline V gene has CDR1 SGHTA and CDR2 FQGNSA. There are 13 residues in the CDR3. The CDR3, as DNA: TGTGCCAGCAGCTTGAGGGGCAATCAGCCCCAGCATTTT. It is translated as CASSLRGNQPQHF.